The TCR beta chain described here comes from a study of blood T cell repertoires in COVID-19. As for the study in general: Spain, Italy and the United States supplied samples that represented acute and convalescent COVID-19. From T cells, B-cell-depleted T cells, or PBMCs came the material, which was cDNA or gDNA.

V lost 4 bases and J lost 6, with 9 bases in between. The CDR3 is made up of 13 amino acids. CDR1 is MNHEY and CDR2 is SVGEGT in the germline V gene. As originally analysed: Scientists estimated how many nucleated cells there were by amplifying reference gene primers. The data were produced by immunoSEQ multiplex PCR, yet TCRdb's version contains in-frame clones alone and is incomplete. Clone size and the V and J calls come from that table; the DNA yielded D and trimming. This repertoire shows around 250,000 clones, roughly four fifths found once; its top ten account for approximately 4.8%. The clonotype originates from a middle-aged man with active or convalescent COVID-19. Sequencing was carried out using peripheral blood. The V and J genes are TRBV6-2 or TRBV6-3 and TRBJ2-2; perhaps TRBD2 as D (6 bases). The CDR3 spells CASSSQRAGELFF. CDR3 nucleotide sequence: TGTGCCAGCAGTTCCCAGCGGGCCGGGGAGCTGTTTTTT.